This T cell receptor (beta chain) came from a study of shared clonotypes between healthy human individuals. The donors were adults (healthy and HIV-negative) with no recent acute infections or vaccinations. Sequencing used immunoSEQ multiplex PCR; TCRdb keeps in-frame clones, though not all of them. The sample has 180,000 or so clones, 85% to 95% seen once. Only one count was recorded for this clone. V lost 5 bases, J lost 4 bases, and 8 bases stayed unmatched. Germline V CDR1 and CDR2: SGHRS, YFSETQ. CDR3 length: 15 residues. The sequenced material came from naive CD4+ T cells sorted from blood. Subset given: CD45RA+ positively selected. The genes are TRBV5-1 and TRBJ2-2; 7 bases line up with TRBD2. The TCR was taken from a woman in her twenties or thirties in good health. The CDR3 DNA follows: TGCGCCAGCAGTACTGGCGGGAGTGGCACCGGGGAGCTGTTTTTT. Amino acid sequence: CASSTGGSGTGELFF. The entire variable domain, with the rest obtained from reference TRBV5-1 and TRBJ2-2, is as follows: KAGVTQTPRYLIKTRGQQVTLSCSPISGHRSVSWYQQTPGQGLQFLFEYFSETQRNKGNFPGRFSGRQFSNSRSEMNVSTLELGDSALYLCASSTGGSGTGELFFGEGSRLTVL.